The 10 T cell receptor beta chains below all came from one sample that was sequenced in a study of cytomegalovirus exposure and HLA in healthy donors. 13 Jbeta primers and 60 Vbeta primers were used for the PCR. Repertoires were generated with immunoSEQ multiplex PCR, while TCRdb's copy carries only in-frame clones and drops some. The table shows around 150,000 clones, with over 60% occurring only once. Source material: PBMCs. These receptors were obtained from a man aged 40-49 years in good health and CMV-seronegative.

This rearrangement joins TRBV11-1 to TRBJ2-7, with D possibly matching TRBD2 (5 bases). Germline V gene lookup returns CDR1 SGHAT and CDR2 FQDESV (reference sequence). V was trimmed by 2 bases and J by 0 bases, leaving 8 bases between them. This CDR3 comprises 14 residues. The CDR3 DNA is TGTGCCAGCAGCTTAAGGACTGGCTCCTACGAGCAGTACTTC. Translation: CASSLRTGSYEQYF.

The V and J genes are TRBV9 and TRBJ2-7; 9 nucleotides match TRBD1. J was trimmed by 2 bases and V by 3 bases; bases with no gene match: 6. Germline V gene data show CDR1 as SGDLS and CDR2 as YYNGEE. This CDR3 is built from 15 residues. CDR3 region: CASSAFGTGTYEQYF. The CDR3 coding sequence is TGTGCCAGCAGCGCTTTCGGGACAGGGACCTACGAGCAGTACTTC.

The CDR3 bases are TGTGCCACCGCGGGACTAGCGGATGTATACGAGCAGTACTTC. It specifies CATAGLADVYEQYF. The genes are TRBV6-4 and TRBJ2-7, with TRBD2 identical over 11 bases. CDR1 is MRHNA, CDR2 SNTAGT, per germline. V shed 10 bases and J 4 bases; nucleotides not matched to a gene: 9. CDR3 length: 14 amino acids.

This chain connects TRBV7-8 to TRBJ1-5; TRBD1 agrees at 7 bases. Germline V gene data show CDR1 as SGHVS and CDR2 as FQNEAQ. Germline trimming cut 3 bases from V and 4 bases from J; bases unmatched to any gene: 6. This CDR3 comprises 15 residues. CDR3 nucleotides: TGTGCCAGCAGCTTGCAGACAGGGCAGAATCAGCCCCAGCATTTT. Protein: CASSLQTGQNQPQHF. The full variable domain, rest sourced from reference TRBV7-8 and TRBJ1-5, is GAGVSQSPRYKVAKRGQDVALRCDPISGHVSLFWYQQALGQGPEFLTYFQNEAQLDKSGLPSDRFFAERPEGSVSTLKIQRTQQEDSAVYLCASSLQTGQNQPQHFGDGTRLSIL.

The rearrangement joins TRBV14 to TRBJ2-1; 9 bases are a match to TRBD2. J gave up 3 bases and V 0 bases, and 6 bases lay outside the gene matches. CDR3 length: 17 residues. Germline V CDR1 and CDR2: SGHDN, FVKESK. The CDR3 coding sequence is TGTGCCAGCAGCCAAGATCTTGGCGGGAGGGTCTACAATGAGCAGTTCTTC. Translating gives CASSQDLGGRVYNEQFF.

The chain combines TRBV25-1 with TRBJ2-1, with TRBD2 matching over 10 bases. The V and J ends lost 3 bases and 6 bases, in that order; junction bases with no gene match: 5. This CDR3 has 15 residues. The germline V gene has CDR1 MGHDK and CDR2 SYGVNS. The CDR3 coding sequence is TGTGCCAGCAGTGACTTGCTAGCGGGAGTCAATGAGCAGTTCTTC. Its protein product is CASSDLLAGVNEQFF.

This chain links TRBV5-4 with TRBJ1-1; no firm D call. The germline V gene has CDR1 SGHNT and CDR2 YYREEE (reference sequence). This CDR3 contains 14 residues. V dropped 4 bases and J dropped 0 bases, with 10 bases sitting between them. The CDR3: CASSVELMNTEAFF. In nucleotides, the CDR3 is TGTGCCAGCAGCGTGGAACTAATGAACACTGAAGCTTTCTTT.

V usage is TRBV18 and J usage is TRBJ2-2; TRBD1 agrees at 8 bases. Germline V lookup: CDR1 KGHSH, CDR2 LQKENI. Unmatched junction bases numbered 13, after V lost 6 bases and J lost 7 bases. The CDR3 sequence is 16 residues long. CDR3 nucleotides: TGTGCCAGCTCGCTCCTAGACAGGGGAAACGGCGGGGAGCTGTTTTTT. Translation gives CASSLLDRGNGGELFF.

The chain employs TRBV11-2 and TRBJ2-5; D is perhaps TRBD1 (6 bases). V gave up 5 bases and J gave up 4 bases, with 14 bases separating them. CDR1 is SGHAT, CDR2 FQNNGV, per germline. The CDR3 has 14 residues. CDR3 amino acids: CASSDPTRGETQYF. The CDR3 DNA reads as TGTGCCAGCAGCGATCCAACCAGGGGAGAGACCCAGTACTTC.

V and J are TRBV6-1 and TRBJ2-5; 7 bases agree with TRBD2. Germline-derived CDR1 and CDR2 are MNHNS and SASEGT. The CDR3 extends over 15 amino acids. V gave up 5 bases and J gave up 0 bases; unmatched junction bases: 6. This CDR3 is CASSSSGFYQETQYF. For the CDR3, the DNA is TGTGCCAGCAGTTCTAGCGGATTCTACCAAGAGACCCAGTACTTC.